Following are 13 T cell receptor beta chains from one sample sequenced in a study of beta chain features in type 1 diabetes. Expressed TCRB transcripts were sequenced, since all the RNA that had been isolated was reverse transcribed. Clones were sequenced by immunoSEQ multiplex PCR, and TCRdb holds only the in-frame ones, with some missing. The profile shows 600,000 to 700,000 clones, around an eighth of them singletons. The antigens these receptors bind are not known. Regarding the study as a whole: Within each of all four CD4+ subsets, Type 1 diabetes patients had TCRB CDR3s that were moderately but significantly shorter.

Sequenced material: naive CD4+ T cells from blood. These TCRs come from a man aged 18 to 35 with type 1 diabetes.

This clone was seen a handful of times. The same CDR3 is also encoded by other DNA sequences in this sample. CDR3 sequence reads: CAWSVGDEQYF. The CDR3 DNA follows: TGTGCCTGGAGTGTGGGCGACGAGCAGTACTTC. The chain combines TRBV30 with TRBJ2-7; D not resolved. The germline V and J ends were trimmed by 0 bases and 5 bases, with 5 bases remaining between them. There are 11 residues in the CDR3. Germline CDR1 GTSNPN, CDR2 SVGIG (reference sequence).

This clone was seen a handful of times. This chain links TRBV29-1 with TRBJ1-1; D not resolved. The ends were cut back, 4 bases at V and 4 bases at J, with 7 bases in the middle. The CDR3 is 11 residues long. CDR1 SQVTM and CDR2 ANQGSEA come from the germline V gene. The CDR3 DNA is TGCAGCGTTGGCTTGGGCACTGAAGCTTTCTTT. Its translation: CSVGLGTEAFF.

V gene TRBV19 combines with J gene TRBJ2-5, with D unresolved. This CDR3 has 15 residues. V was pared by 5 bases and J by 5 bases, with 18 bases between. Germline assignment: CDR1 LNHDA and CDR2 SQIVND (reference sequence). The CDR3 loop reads CASSPSANTPETQYF. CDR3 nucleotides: TGTGCCAGTAGTCCGTCAGCGAATACTCCGGAGACCCAGTACTTC.

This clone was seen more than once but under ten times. The CDR3 DNA follows: TGTGCCAGTACCGGGACAGGTGGTCAGCCCCAGCATTTT. Residues: CASTGTGGQPQHF. This chain uses TRBV19 with TRBJ1-5, with 8 bases fitting TRBD1. This CDR3 comprises 13 residues. Germline V CDR1 and CDR2: LNHDA, SQIVND (reference sequence). V lost 7 bases to trimming and J lost 6 bases; unmatched junction nucleotides: 5.

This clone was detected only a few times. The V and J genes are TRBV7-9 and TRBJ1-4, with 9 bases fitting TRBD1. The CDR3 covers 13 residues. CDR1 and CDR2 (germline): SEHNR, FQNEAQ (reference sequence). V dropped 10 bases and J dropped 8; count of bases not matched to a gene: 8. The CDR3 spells CATGGQGREKLFF. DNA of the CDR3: TGTGCCACCGGAGGACAGGGGCGCGAAAAACTGTTTTTT.

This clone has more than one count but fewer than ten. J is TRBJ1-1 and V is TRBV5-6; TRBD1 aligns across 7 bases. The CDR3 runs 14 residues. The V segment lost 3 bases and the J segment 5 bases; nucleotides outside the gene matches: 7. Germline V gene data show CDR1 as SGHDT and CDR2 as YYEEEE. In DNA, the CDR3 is TGTGCCAGCAGCTCGCATACAGGGGTTACTGAAGCTTTCTTT. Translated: CASSSHTGVTEAFF.

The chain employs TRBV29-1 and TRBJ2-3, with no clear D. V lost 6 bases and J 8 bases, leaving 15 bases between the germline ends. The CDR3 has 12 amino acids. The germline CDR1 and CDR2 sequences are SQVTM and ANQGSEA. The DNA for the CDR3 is TGCAGCGTCCCCCCTAGTCCGGGTACGCAGTATTTT. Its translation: CSVPPSPGTQYF.

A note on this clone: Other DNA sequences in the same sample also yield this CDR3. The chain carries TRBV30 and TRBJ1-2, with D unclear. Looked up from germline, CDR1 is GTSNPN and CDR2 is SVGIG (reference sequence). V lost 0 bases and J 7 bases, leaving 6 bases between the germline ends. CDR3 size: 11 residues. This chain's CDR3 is CAWSVGGGYTF. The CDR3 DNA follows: TGTGCCTGGAGTGTAGGAGGTGGCTACACCTTC.

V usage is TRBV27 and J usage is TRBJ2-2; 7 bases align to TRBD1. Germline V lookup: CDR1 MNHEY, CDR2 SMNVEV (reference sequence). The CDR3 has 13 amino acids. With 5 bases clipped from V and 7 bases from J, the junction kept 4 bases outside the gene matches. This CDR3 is CASSLQGHGELFF. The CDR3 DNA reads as TGTGCCAGCAGTCTACAGGGGCACGGGGAGCTGTTTTTT.

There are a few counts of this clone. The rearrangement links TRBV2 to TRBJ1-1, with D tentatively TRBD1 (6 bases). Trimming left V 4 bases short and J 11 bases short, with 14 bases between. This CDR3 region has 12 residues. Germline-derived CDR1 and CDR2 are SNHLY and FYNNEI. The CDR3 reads CASSAGARWAFF. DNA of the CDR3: TGTGCCAGCAGTGCAGGGGCGAGATGGGCTTTCTTT.

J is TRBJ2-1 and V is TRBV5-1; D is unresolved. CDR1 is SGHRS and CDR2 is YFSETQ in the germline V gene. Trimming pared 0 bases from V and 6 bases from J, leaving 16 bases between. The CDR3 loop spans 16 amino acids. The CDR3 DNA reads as TGCGCCAGCAGCTTGGTGTGGCAGGCCGAAGGCAATGAGCAGTTCTTC. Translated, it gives CASSLVWQAEGNEQFF.

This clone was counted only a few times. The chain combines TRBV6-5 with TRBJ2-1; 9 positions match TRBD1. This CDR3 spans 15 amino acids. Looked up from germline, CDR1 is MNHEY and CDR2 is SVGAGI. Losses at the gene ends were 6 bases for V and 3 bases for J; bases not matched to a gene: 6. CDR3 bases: TGTGCCAGCAGCCCGACAGGGGGGAACTACAATGAGCAGTTCTTC. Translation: CASSPTGGNYNEQFF.

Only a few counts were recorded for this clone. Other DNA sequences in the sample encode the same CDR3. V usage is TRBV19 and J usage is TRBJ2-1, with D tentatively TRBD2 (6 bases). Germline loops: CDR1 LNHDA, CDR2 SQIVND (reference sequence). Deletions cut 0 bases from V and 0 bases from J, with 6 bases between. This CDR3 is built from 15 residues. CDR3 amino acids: CASSIERGSYNEQFF. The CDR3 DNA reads TGTGCCAGTAGTATAGAGCGGGGCTCCTACAATGAGCAGTTCTTC. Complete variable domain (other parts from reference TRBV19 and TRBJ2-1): DGGITQSPKYLFRKEGQNVTLSCEQNLNHDAMYWYRQDPGQGLRLIYYSQIVNDFQKGDIAEGYSVSREKKESFPLTVTSAQKNPTAFYLCASSIERGSYNEQFFGPGTRLTVL.